The 26 T cell receptor beta chains below come from one sample, sequenced in a study of spatial heterogeneity in lung cancer. Study-level results: Expanded intratumoral alpha and beta TCR counts tracked tumor mutation counts.

These receptors lack a known antigen. TCRdb independently ran MiXCR on the 5' RACE reads; one entry per CDR3 protein. The table includes thousands of distinct CDR3 sequences, over 8% detected once. Time point reported: sample taken at primary tumor resection. The specimen was lung tumor tissue, collected at surgery. The receptor source for this set is a male donor with early-stage non-small cell lung cancer.

By sample share, this clonotype is medium-sized. CDR3 protein: CASSLTTGELFF. The CDR3 DNA reads TGCGCCAGCAGCTTAACCACCGGGGAGCTGTTTTTT. The rearrangement links TRBV5-1 to TRBJ2-2; D not certain. Deletions cut 2 bases from V and 4 bases from J, with 3 bases between. The CDR3 runs to 12 residues. The germline gives CDR1 SGHRS, CDR2 YFSETQ. Full variable domain (missing parts from reference TRBV5-1 and TRBJ2-2): KAGVTQTPRYLIKTRGQQVTLSCSPISGHRSVSWYQQTPGQGLQFLFEYFSETQRNKGNFPGRFSGRQFSNSRSEMNVSTLELGDSALYLCASSLTTGELFFGEGSRLTVL.

CDR3 coding DNA: TGTGCCAGCAGCCCCCAGGGGAGGGCTAGCGGGCGGAATGAGCAGTTCTTC. The encoded protein is CASSPQGRASGRNEQFF. The rearrangement links TRBV14 to TRBJ2-1; TRBD2 aligns across 8 bases. The V gene end was trimmed by 4 bases and the J gene end by 7 bases; junction bases not matched to a gene: 15. The CDR3 loop spans 17 amino acids. Looked up from germline, CDR1 is SGHDN and CDR2 is FVKESK. The whole variable domain, filled in from reference TRBV14 and TRBJ2-1, reads EAGVTQFPSHSVIEKGQTVTLRCDPISGHDNLYWYRRVMGKEIKFLLHFVKESKQDESGMPNNRFLAERTGGTYSTLKVQPAELEDSGVYFCASSPQGRASGRNEQFFGPGTRLTVL.

Relative to its sample, this clonotype is medium-sized. The rearrangement uses TRBV20-1 and TRBJ1-5; D is unclear. The germline gives CDR1 DFQATT, CDR2 SNEGSKA (reference sequence). This CDR3 comprises 14 residues. V was cut by 0 bases and J by 4 bases, with 10 bases left in between. Here the CDR3 DNA reads TGCAGTGCTAGAGAAGGGTCGGGGAATCAGCCCCAGCATTTT. Residues: CSAREGSGNQPQHF.

This clonotype was counted ten times or more. The gene calls are TRBV5-1 and TRBJ2-2; D is possibly TRBD2 (5 bases). This CDR3 has 15 residues. Germline V lookup: CDR1 SGHRS, CDR2 YFSETQ. V lost 2 bases, J lost 0 bases, and 8 bases lay in between. Written as DNA, the CDR3 is TGCGCCAGCAGCTTAGCGGTATCGAACACCGGGGAGCTGTTTTTT. It encodes CASSLAVSNTGELFF.

This clonotype was found many times. This chain uses TRBV10-3 with TRBJ2-7, with 10 bases that match TRBD2. Trimming at V came to 6 bases and at J to 4 bases, leaving 6 bases not matched to a gene. Germline V CDR1 and CDR2: ENHRY, SYGVKD. This CDR3 is built from 14 residues. CDR3 residues: CAISPSGSLYEQYF. The CDR3 bases are TGTGCCATCAGCCCTAGCGGGAGTTTGTACGAGCAGTACTTC.

Within the sample, this clonotype is medium-sized. The V call is TRBV20-1, the J call TRBJ2-1, with 13 bases matching TRBD2. The CDR3 spans 15 residues. Per the germline V gene, CDR1 is DFQATT and CDR2 is SNEGSKA (reference sequence). V trimming: 6 bases; J trimming: 2 bases; junction bases outside the gene matches: 4. The CDR3 loop reads CSATSGRAAYNEQFF. The DNA for the CDR3 is TGCAGTGCAACTAGCGGGAGGGCCGCCTACAATGAGCAGTTCTTC.

This clonotype has at least ten counts. The gene calls are TRBV7-8 and TRBJ2-2; 7 bases align to TRBD2. CDR1 is SGHVS, CDR2 FQNEAQ, per germline. The V segment lost 5 bases and the J segment 4 bases; nucleotides outside the gene matches: 16. The CDR3 has 18 amino acids. CDR3 residues: CASSPHRIFGEGTGELFF. DNA of the CDR3: TGTGCCAGCAGCCCTCATAGAATTTTCGGGGAGGGCACCGGGGAGCTGTTTTTT.

The genes are TRBV15 and TRBJ1-1; TRBD1 matches 8 bases. With V trimmed by 3 bases and J by 12 bases, 12 bases remained unmatched. The CDR3 is 14 amino acids. Germline CDR1 is LNHNV and CDR2 is YYDKDF (reference sequence). CDR3 region: CATSSPEGDRLTFF. Written as DNA, the CDR3 is TGTGCCACCAGCAGCCCCGAGGGGGACAGGTTAACTTTCTTT.

By sample share, this clonotype is medium-sized. The chain uses TRBV12-3 or TRBV12-4 and TRBJ2-1, with 7 bases matching TRBD2. J lost 5 bases, V lost 10 bases, and 11 bases had no gene match. The CDR3 runs 14 residues. The CDR3 is CATCGGEVNNEQFF. For the CDR3, the DNA is TGTGCCACCTGTGGGGGGGAGGTTAACAATGAGCAGTTCTTC.

By frequency in the sample, this clonotype is medium-sized. This chain uses TRBV7-9 with TRBJ2-5; 7 bases agree with TRBD1. V was pared by 7 bases and J by 4 bases, with 15 bases of the junction left unmatched. There are 16 residues in the CDR3. Germline V lookup: CDR1 SEHNR, CDR2 FQNEAQ (reference sequence). The DNA for the CDR3 is TGTGCCAGCACCGCGAGACAGGGCCTCAAGCGAGAGACCCAGTACTTC. Protein: CASTARQGLKRETQYF.

This clonotype showed up many times. V gene TRBV7-2 combines with J gene TRBJ2-5, with D hard to call. The CDR3 sequence is 12 residues long. V dropped 5 bases and J dropped 4 bases, with 8 bases sitting between them. Germline CDR1 and CDR2: SGHTA and FQGNSA. The CDR3 reads CASSLTRETQYF. The CDR3 DNA follows: TGTGCCAGCAGCCTGACTCGAGAGACCCAGTACTTC.

This clonotype was counted once. This sequence joins TRBV7-9 and TRBJ2-3, with a tentative D call TRBD2 (5 bases). V shed 8 bases and J shed 2 bases, with 20 bases lying between them. CDR1 and CDR2 (germline): SEHNR, FQNEAQ (reference sequence). This CDR3 spans 16 amino acids. The DNA of the CDR3 is TGTGCCAGCTGCCTGGGAGAGGGTTCCAACACAGATACGCAGTATTTT. Its protein product is CASCLGEGSNTDTQYF.

This clonotype was detected many times. The J gene is TRBJ1-2, the V gene TRBV7-8; 7 bases fit TRBD1. CDR3 length: 13 amino acids. V lost 5 bases, J lost 5 bases, and 5 bases stayed unmatched. Germline V gene data show CDR1 as SGHVS and CDR2 as FQNEAQ. This CDR3 reads CASSPGQMYGYTF. The CDR3 nucleotides read TGTGCCAGCAGCCCGGGACAGATGTATGGCTACACCTTC.

Judged by abundance, this clonotype is medium-sized. The chain employs TRBV11-1 and TRBJ2-3; D gene ambiguous. The CDR3 spans 15 residues. V gave up 1 base and J gave up 3 bases, with 11 bases separating them. Germline V gives CDR1 SGHAT, CDR2 FQDESV (reference sequence). CDR3 sequence reads: CASSLGVRATDTQYF. The DNA for the CDR3 is TGTGCCAGCAGCTTAGGGGTCCGCGCAACAGATACGCAGTATTTT.

The chain joins TRBV28 to TRBJ1-2; D might be TRBD1 (5 bases). Trimming removed 10 bases from V and 8 bases from J, with 20 bases in between. The CDR3 runs to 13 residues. The germline CDR1 and CDR2 sequences are MDHEN and SYDVKM. The CDR3 region is CATDRDEIRGYTF. CDR3 sequence (DNA): TGTGCCACCGACCGGGACGAAATAAGGGGCTACACCTTC.

The table lists this clonotype with a few counts. The gene calls are TRBV20-1 and TRBJ2-3, with 8 bases that match TRBD2. Germline V gives CDR1 DFQATT, CDR2 SNEGSKA (reference sequence). The trim removed 3 bases at V and 4 bases at J, leaving 12 bases unmatched. The CDR3 covers 16 residues. The CDR3 DNA is TGCAGTGCTAGGCGGGTCGGGAGGGCCCTCTCAGATACGCAGTATTTT. It codes for CSARRVGRALSDTQYF.

Relative to its sample, this clonotype is medium-sized (0.01 to 0.1%). The chain employs TRBV4-1 and TRBJ2-3; D possibly matches TRBD1 or TRBD2 (5 bases each). Germline CDR1 reads MGHRA; CDR2 reads YSYEKL. The V gene lost 3 bases and the J gene lost 4 bases, with 8 bases spanning the gap. The CDR3 contains 13 residues. CDR3 amino acids: CASSHLGADTQYF. The CDR3 DNA follows: TGCGCCAGCAGCCACCTGGGGGCAGATACGCAGTATTTT.

This clonotype came up many times. The rearrangement links TRBV10-3 to TRBJ2-6; 11 bases match TRBD2. The J segment lost 1 base and the V segment lost 3 bases, leaving 5 bases of the junction unmatched. Germline lookup yields CDR1 ENHRY and CDR2 SYGVKD. The CDR3 covers 18 residues. CDR3 amino acids: CAISDGASGRSGANVLTF. The CDR3 nucleotides are TGTGCCATCAGTGATGGGGCTAGCGGGAGGTCTGGGGCCAACGTCCTGACTTTC.

The J gene is TRBJ2-3, the V gene TRBV12-3 or TRBV12-4; 7 nucleotides match TRBD1. Trimming removed 0 bases from V and 1 base from J; junction bases left unmatched: 4. The CDR3 contains 16 residues. CDR3 nucleotides: TGTGCCAGCAGTTTAGCGCGTCAGGGGGGCACAGATACGCAGTATTTT. Its protein product is CASSLARQGGTDTQYF.

In its sample, this clonotype ranks as medium-sized. The chain couples TRBV5-5 to TRBJ1-2; D gene uncertain. The CDR3 is 12 amino acids. Trimming took off 0 bases at V and 4 bases at J, with 4 bases between the two ends. Germline V gene sequence: CDR1 SGHKS, CDR2 YYEKEE (reference sequence). The CDR3 spells CASSLGSYGYTF. For the CDR3, the DNA is TGTGCCAGCAGCTTGGGCTCCTATGGCTACACCTTC.

By its share, this clonotype is medium-sized. The V and J genes are TRBV24-1 and TRBJ2-3; 9 bases align to TRBD2. Losses at the gene ends were 3 bases for V and 4 bases for J; bases not matched to a gene: 4. Germline CDR1 reads KGHDR; CDR2 reads SFDVKD. CDR3 length: 15 amino acids. The CDR3 sequence: CATSDQREVADTQYF. CDR3 DNA: TGTGCCACCAGTGATCAGCGGGAGGTAGCAGATACGCAGTATTTT.

This clonotype occurred many times. The gene calls are TRBV28 and TRBJ1-5, with D possibly matching TRBD1 (6 bases). V was pared by 5 bases and J by 4 bases, with 9 bases between. This CDR3 has 13 residues. In germline, CDR1 is MDHEN, CDR2 SYDVKM. The CDR3 spells CASSVDRNQPQHF. The CDR3 DNA reads TGTGCCAGCAGTGTCGACAGGAATCAGCCCCAGCATTTT.

This clonotype was seen ten or more times. This chain joins TRBV5-1 and TRBJ1-4, with TRBD1 identical over 9 bases. After removal of 3 bases from V and 6 bases from J, the junction contained 3 bases not matched to a gene. Germline-derived CDR1 and CDR2 are SGHRS and YFSETQ. The CDR3 covers 14 residues. In DNA form, the CDR3 reads TGCGCCAGCAGCTCGGGACAGGGAGATGAAAAACTGTTTTTT. Residues: CASSSGQGDEKLFF.

In this sample, this clonotype is medium-sized. V usage is TRBV7-9 and J usage is TRBJ2-1; no reliable D call. The CDR3 is 16 residues long. The germline CDR1 and CDR2 sequences are SEHNR and FQNEAQ (reference sequence). Trimming stripped 5 bases from V and 0 bases from J, with 14 bases between. CDR3 bases: TGTGCCAGCAGCCCCGGAAAGATGATCTCCTACAATGAGCAGTTCTTC. This codes for CASSPGKMISYNEQFF.

Relative to its sample, this clonotype is medium-sized (0.01 to 0.1%). This chain links TRBV4-1 with TRBJ2-7, with 7 positions matching TRBD2. J gave up 3 bases and V 1 base, and 9 bases lay outside the gene matches. Germline loops: CDR1 MGHRA, CDR2 YSYEKL. The CDR3 is made up of 16 amino acids. This chain's CDR3 is CASSQGTLAEYYEQYF. CDR3 nucleotide sequence: TGCGCCAGCAGCCAAGGTACTCTAGCGGAATACTACGAGCAGTACTTC.

This clonotype was detected ten times or more. The CDR3 reads CASSLRQGETQYF. The CDR3 bases are TGTGCCAGCAGCTTACGACAGGGGGAGACCCAGTACTTC. This chain joins TRBV7-2 and TRBJ2-5, with 8 nucleotides matching TRBD1. The CDR3 covers 13 residues. The germline CDR1 and CDR2 sequences are SGHTA and FQGNSA. The junction had 1 base not matched to a gene; V was cut back by 2 bases and J by 5 bases.